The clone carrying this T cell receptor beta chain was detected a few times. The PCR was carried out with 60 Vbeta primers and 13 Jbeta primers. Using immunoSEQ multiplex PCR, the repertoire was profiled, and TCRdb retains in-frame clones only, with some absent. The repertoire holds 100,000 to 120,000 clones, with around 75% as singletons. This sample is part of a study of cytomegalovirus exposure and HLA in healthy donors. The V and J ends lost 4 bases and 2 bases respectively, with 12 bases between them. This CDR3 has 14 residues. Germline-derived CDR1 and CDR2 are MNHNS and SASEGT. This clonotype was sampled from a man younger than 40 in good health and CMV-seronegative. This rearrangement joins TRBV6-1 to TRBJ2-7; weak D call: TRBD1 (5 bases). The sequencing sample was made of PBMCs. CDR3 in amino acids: CASSVDIRTYEQYF. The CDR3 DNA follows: TGTGCCAGCAGTGTGGACATCCGGACCTACGAGCAGTACTTC.